The clone carrying this T cell receptor (beta chain) has ten or more counts. The source of the sample is a study of T cells in Graves' hyperthyroidism and ophthalmopathy. V was trimmed by 6 bases and J by 4 bases, leaving 16 bases between them. The length of the CDR3 is 15 residues. Germline CDR1 reads SNHLY; CDR2 reads FYNNEI. The investigators amplified TCR beta CDR3 regions from RNA transcripts. TCR CDR3 regions were first amplified by RT-PCR with HTBI primers. TCRdb re-analysed the multiplex PCR reads in MiXCR, keeping a single row per CDR3 protein. The repertoire has 600,000 or so distinct CDR3 sequences, around 45% of them found once; the top ten carry roughly 8.2%.

Sequencing used peripheral blood or thyroid tissue (not recorded which). This TCR was sampled from a woman aged 18 to 35 with Graves' hyperthyroidism. This rearrangement joins TRBV2 to TRBJ1-5; weak D call: TRBD1 (5 bases). The CDR3 spells CASSYNLEGNQPQHF. The DNA for the CDR3 is TGTGCCAGCAGCTACAATCTCGAGGGGAATCAGCCCCAGCATTTT.